A selection of T cell receptor beta chains follows, all from one sample in a study of cytomegalovirus exposure and HLA in healthy donors. This table comes from immunoSEQ multiplex PCR, and its TCRdb copy is limited to in-frame clones, with some not included. The table for this sample gives about 160,000 clones. The specimen was PBMCs. These receptor sequences come from a man aged 30 to 39 in good health and CMV-seronegative. CDR3s include the opening cysteine and the closing phenylalanine or tryptophan. The order of the fields is V gene, J gene, D gene, CDR3 protein, CDR3 DNA. A D gene is named only where the DNA matches it firmly.

TRBV5-1	TRBJ2-7	.	CASSLAGGNRVYEQYF	TGCGCCAGCAGCTTGGCGGGGGGTAACAGGGTATACGAGCAGTACTTC
TRBV10-3	TRBJ1-2	TRBD1	CAISELDREGEGYTF	TGTGCCATCAGTGAGTTGGACAGGGAGGGCGAGGGCTACACCTTC
TRBV10-2	TRBJ2-7	TRBD1	CASSRTLTGNDEQYF	TGCGCCAGCAGTCGGACCCTGACAGGGAATGACGAGCAGTACTTC
TRBV6-1	TRBJ1-2	TRBD1	CASSPRRTGIDGYTF	TGTGCCAGCAGCCCTAGGCGGACAGGGATTGATGGCTACACCTTC
TRBV28	TRBJ1-4	.	CASSLWRAARRFF	TGTGCCAGCAGTTTATGGAGGGCGGCCAGAAGGTTTTTT
TRBV11-3	TRBJ1-2	.	CASSASLYYGYTF	TGTGCCAGCAGCGCTAGTCTCTACTACGGCTACACCTTC
TRBV5-1	TRBJ2-1	.	CASSLDRYNEQFF	TGCGCCAGCAGCCTGGACAGATACAATGAGCAGTTCTTC
TRBV27	TRBJ2-1	TRBD2	CASSPSGSSGSPNEQFF	TGTGCCAGCAGCCCTTCAGGGTCTAGCGGGAGCCCAAATGAGCAGTTCTTC
TRBV5-1	TRBJ1-1	.	CASSLGGGPEAFF	TGCGCCAGCAGCTTGGGGGGAGGCCCTGAAGCTTTCTTT
TRBV27	TRBJ2-5	TRBD2	CASSRGLAGGGRRETQYF	TGTGCCAGCAGCAGGGGACTAGCGGGAGGGGGAAGACGAGAGACCCAGTACTTC
TRBV28	TRBJ2-1	TRBD1	CASPGGPGQGSYNEQFF	TGTGCCAGCCCTGGGGGGCCCGGACAGGGCTCCTACAATGAGCAGTTCTTC
TRBV15	TRBJ2-5	.	CATSRDDQGGETQYF	TGTGCCACCAGCAGAGATGACCAGGGAGGAGAGACCCAGTACTTC
TRBV30	TRBJ1-1	.	CAWDRARGTEAFF	TGTGCCTGGGACCGGGCCAGGGGCACTGAAGCTTTCTTT
TRBV28	TRBJ1-2	.	CASSPTVHGYTF	TGTGCCAGCAGTCCGACAGTCCATGGCTACACCTTC
TRBV11-2	TRBJ2-3	TRBD2	CASSLGVAGSRQTQYF	TGTGCCAGCAGCTTAGGAGTAGCGGGCTCAAGGCAAACGCAGTATTTT
TRBV28	TRBJ2-6	.	CASRLSGANVLTF	TGTGCCAGTCGGTTATCTGGGGCCAACGTCCTGACTTTC
TRBV19	TRBJ1-3	.	CASRDRNLGNTIYF	TGTGCCAGTAGAGACAGGAACCTCGGAAACACCATATATTTT
TRBV2	TRBJ2-2	TRBD2	CASRAETSGTGELFF	TGTGCCAGCAGGGCGGAGACTAGCGGCACCGGGGAGCTGTTTTTT
TRBV18	TRBJ2-1	.	CASSPGGNEQFF	TGTGCCAGCTCACCAGGAGGCAATGAGCAGTTCTTC
TRBV5-1	TRBJ1-4	.	CVSSLASGANEKLFF	TGCGTCAGCAGCTTGGCCTCGGGGGCTAATGAAAAACTGTTTTTT
TRBV6-1	TRBJ1-2	TRBD1	CASSERWDRGFYGYTF	TGTGCCAGCAGTGAAAGGTGGGACAGGGGATTCTATGGCTACACCTTC
TRBV6-5	TRBJ1-5	.	CASSYGGFQPQHF	TGTGCCAGCAGTTACGGGGGGTTCCAGCCCCAGCATTTT
TRBV5-4	TRBJ2-6	TRBD1	CASSLGTGSSGANVLTF	TGTGCCAGCAGCTTAGGGACAGGGAGCTCTGGGGCCAACGTCCTGACTTTC
TRBV6-1	TRBJ2-7	.	CASNPTQGPYEQYF	TGTGCCAGCAACCCCACACAGGGTCCCTACGAGCAGTACTTC
TRBV5-1	TRBJ2-7	.	CASSPGVVSHEQYF	TGCGCCAGCAGCCCGGGGGTAGTTTCCCACGAGCAGTACTTC
TRBV6-1	TRBJ1-5	.	CASSELQIYSNQPQHF	TGTGCCAGCAGTGAACTACAGATTTATAGCAATCAGCCCCAGCATTTT
TRBV10-1	TRBJ1-1	.	CASSEEPRAGVEAFF	TGCGCCAGCAGCGAGGAGCCAAGAGCAGGTGTTGAAGCTTTCTTT
TRBV30	TRBJ2-3	TRBD2	CAWSGGLAGTDTQYF	TGTGCCTGGAGTGGTGGACTAGCGGGCACAGATACGCAGTATTTT
TRBV27	TRBJ2-7	.	CASSSATGSYEQYF	TGTGCCAGCAGTTCTGCGACAGGTTCCTACGAGCAGTACTTC
TRBV7-6	TRBJ1-1	.	CASSLEFMQGASTEAFF	TGTGCCAGCAGCTTAGAGTTTATGCAAGGGGCTAGTACTGAAGCTTTCTTT
TRBV19	TRBJ2-6	.	CATSQGSGANVLTF	TGTGCCACTTCACAGGGTTCTGGGGCCAACGTCCTGACTTTC
TRBV5-1	TRBJ2-6	TRBD1	CASSLGTGWANVLTF	TGCGCCAGCAGCTTGGGGACAGGGTGGGCCAACGTCCTGACTTTC
TRBV30	TRBJ2-7	TRBD1	CAWSVSTGVPYEQYF	TGTGCCTGGAGTGTCTCGACAGGGGTGCCCTACGAGCAGTACTTC
TRBV12-5	TRBJ1-2	.	CASGSFGEGYGYTF	TGTGCTAGTGGTTCCTTCGGCGAGGGCTATGGCTACACCTTC
TRBV5-4	TRBJ1-6	.	CASTSYGENNSPLHF	TGTGCCAGCACATCCTACGGGGAAAATAATTCACCCCTCCACTTT
TRBV20-1	TRBJ1-4	.	CSAMLDEKLFF	TGCAGTGCTATGTTAGATGAAAAACTGTTTTTT
TRBV5-1	TRBJ2-7	TRBD2	CASSALAGRYEQYF	TGCGCCAGCAGCGCTCTAGCGGGCCGCTACGAGCAGTACTTC
TRBV27	TRBJ1-5	.	CASSFINQPQHF	TGTGCCAGCAGTTTTATAAATCAGCCCCAGCATTTT
TRBV4-3	TRBJ2-7	TRBD1	CASSPLRTGGIYEQYF	TGCGCCAGCAGCCCCTTAAGGACAGGGGGTATCTACGAGCAGTACTTC
TRBV6-5	TRBJ2-7	.	CASSYAPGNAYEQYF	TGTGCCAGCAGTTATGCACCGGGGAATGCTTACGAGCAGTACTTC